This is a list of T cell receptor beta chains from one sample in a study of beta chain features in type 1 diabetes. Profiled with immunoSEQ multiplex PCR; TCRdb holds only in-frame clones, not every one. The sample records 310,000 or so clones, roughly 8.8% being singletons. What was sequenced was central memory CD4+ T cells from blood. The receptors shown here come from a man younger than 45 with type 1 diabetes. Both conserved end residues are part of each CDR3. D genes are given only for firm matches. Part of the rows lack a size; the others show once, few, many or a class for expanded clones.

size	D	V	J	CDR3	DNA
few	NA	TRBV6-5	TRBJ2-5	CASSYSEAETQYF	TGTGCCAGCAGTTACTCGGAAGCAGAGACCCAGTACTTC
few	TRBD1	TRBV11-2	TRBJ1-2	CASSLSQGASYTF	TGTGCCAGCAGCTTATCGCAGGGGGCCAGCTACACCTTC
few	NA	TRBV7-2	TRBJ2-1	CASSLLTTSRFF	TGTGCCAGCAGCCTCCTGACTACATCTCGGTTCTTC
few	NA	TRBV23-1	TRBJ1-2	CASSQVTWGAAGSVDYGYTF	TGCGCCAGCAGTCAAGTGACATGGGGGGCGGCGGGTTCAGTAGACTATGGCTACACCTTC
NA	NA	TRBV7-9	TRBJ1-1	CASSFLQGSNTEAFF	TGTGCCAGCAGCTTTCTTCAGGGGTCGAACACTGAAGCTTTCTTT
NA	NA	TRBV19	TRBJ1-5	CASSIAAHQPQHF	TGTGCCAGTAGTATCGCCGCACATCAGCCCCAGCATTTT
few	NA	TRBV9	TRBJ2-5	CASSVDEGRETQYF	TGTGCCAGCAGCGTAGATGAGGGGCGGGAGACCCAGTACTTC
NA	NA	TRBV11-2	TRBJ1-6	CASSLSDSSNSPLHF	TGTGCCAGCAGCTTATCCGACAGCAGCAATTCACCCCTCCACTTT
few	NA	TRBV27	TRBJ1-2	CATLRSGEYDGYTF	TGTGCCACCCTGAGGTCGGGGGAGTATGATGGCTACACCTTC
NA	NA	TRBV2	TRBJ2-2	CASNQVTGELFF	TGTGCCAGCAATCAGGTTACCGGGGAGCTGTTTTTT
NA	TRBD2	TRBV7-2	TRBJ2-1	CASSLDPGGYNEQFF	TGTGCCAGCAGCTTAGACCCGGGGGGGTACAATGAGCAGTTCTTC
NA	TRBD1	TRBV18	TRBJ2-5	CASSPSRDRAQETQYF	TGTGCCAGCTCACCATCCCGGGACAGGGCCCAAGAGACCCAGTACTTC
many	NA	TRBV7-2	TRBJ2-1	CATEPGPVNEQFF	TGTGCCACCGAACCCGGACCGGTCAATGAGCAGTTCTTC
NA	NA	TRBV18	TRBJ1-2	CASSERDRADYGYTF	TGTGCCAGCTCAGAGCGGGACCGGGCGGACTATGGCTACACCTTC
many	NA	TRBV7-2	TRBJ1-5	CASSLEGDQPQHF	TGTGCCAGCAGCTTAGAAGGGGATCAGCCCCAGCATTTT
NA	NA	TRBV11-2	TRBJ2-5	CASRPQGREEETQYF	TGTGCCAGCAGACCCCAGGGGAGGGAGGAAGAGACCCAGTACTTC
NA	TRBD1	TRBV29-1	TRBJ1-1	CSGYRGTEAFF	TGCAGCGGATACAGGGGTACTGAAGCTTTCTTT
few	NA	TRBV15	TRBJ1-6	CATTGDRNSPLHF	TGTGCCACCACTGGGGATAGGAATTCACCCCTCCACTTT
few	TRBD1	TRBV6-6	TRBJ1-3	CASIEGQLIGNTIYF	TGTGCCAGCATCGAGGGACAGCTAATCGGAAACACCATATATTTT
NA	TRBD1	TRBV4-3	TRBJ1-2	CASSQVRSRQGLYGYTF	TGCGCCAGCAGCCAGGTCAGGTCCCGACAGGGCCTCTATGGCTACACCTTC
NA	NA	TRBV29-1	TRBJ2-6	CSVDTSGANVLTF	TGCAGCGTTGACACCTCTGGGGCCAACGTCCTGACTTTC
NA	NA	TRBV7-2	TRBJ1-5	CASTDSNSNQPQHF	TGTGCCAGTACGGACAGCAATAGCAATCAGCCCCAGCATTTT
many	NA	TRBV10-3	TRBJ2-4	CAISESSGFQNIQYF	TGTGCCATCAGTGAGTCGAGCGGGTTCCAAAACATTCAGTACTTC
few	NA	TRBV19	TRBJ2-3	CASSIHLGADTQYF	TGTGCCAGTAGTATCCACCTCGGGGCAGATACGCAGTATTTT
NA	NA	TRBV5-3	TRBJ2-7	CARSLVTYEQYF	TGTGCCAGAAGCTTGGTGACGTACGAGCAGTACTTC
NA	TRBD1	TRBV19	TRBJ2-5	CASRTRDRGRHGTQYF	TGTGCCAGTAGAACCCGGGACAGGGGGCGACATGGGACCCAGTACTTC
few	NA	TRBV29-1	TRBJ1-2	CSVEEDSGNYGYTF	TGCAGCGTTGAAGAAGACAGTGGGAACTATGGCTACACCTTC
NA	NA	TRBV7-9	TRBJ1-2	CASSEGRDTKPTF	TGTGCCAGCAGCGAAGGCCGGGACACCAAACCTACCTTC
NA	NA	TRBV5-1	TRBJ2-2	CASSLQLAGANGELFF	TGCGCCAGCAGCTTGCAGCTCGCGGGGGCGAACGGGGAGCTGTTTTTT
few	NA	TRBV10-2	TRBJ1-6	CASRVQYNSPLHF	TGCGCCAGCAGGGTACAGTATAATTCACCCCTCCACTTT
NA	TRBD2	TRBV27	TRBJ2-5	CASSFAGGETQYF	TGTGCCAGCAGTTTTGCGGGGGGGGAGACCCAGTACTTC
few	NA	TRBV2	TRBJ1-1	CASSVDRRTEAFF	TGTGCCAGCAGTGTAGACAGGCGGACTGAAGCTTTCTTT
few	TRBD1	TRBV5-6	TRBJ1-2	CASSSRDRGYFYGYTF	TGTGCCAGCAGCTCCCGGGACAGGGGTTATTTCTATGGCTACACCTTC
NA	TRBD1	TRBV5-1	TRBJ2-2	CASSLVGTVNTGELFF	TGCGCCAGCAGCTTGGTCGGGACAGTTAACACCGGGGAGCTGTTTTTT
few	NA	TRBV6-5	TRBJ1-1	CASSSWDARGTEAFF	TGTGCCAGCAGTTCCTGGGATGCTAGGGGAACTGAAGCTTTCTTT
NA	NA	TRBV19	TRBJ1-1	CASSIVQGTFTTEAFF	TGTGCCAGTAGTATAGTCCAGGGGACGTTTACAACTGAAGCTTTCTTT
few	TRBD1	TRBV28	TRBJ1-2	CASSSQGQGGYGYTF	TGTGCCAGCAGTTCCCAGGGACAGGGAGGCTATGGCTACACCTTC
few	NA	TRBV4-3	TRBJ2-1	CASSQRWDDEQFF	TGCGCCAGCAGCCAGAGGTGGGACGATGAGCAGTTCTTC
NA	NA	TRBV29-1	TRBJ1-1	CSVVVGVGSEAFF	TGCAGCGTTGTAGTCGGGGTAGGAAGTGAAGCTTTCTTT
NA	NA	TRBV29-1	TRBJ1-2	CSVAHQGQVNGYTF	TGCAGCGTTGCACATCAGGGCCAAGTCAATGGCTACACCTTC
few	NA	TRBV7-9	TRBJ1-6	CASSHRDSPLHF	TGTGCCAGCAGCCACAGGGATTCACCCCTCCACTTT
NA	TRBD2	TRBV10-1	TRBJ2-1	CASSENTGGAYNEQFF	TGCGCCAGCAGTGAGAATACGGGGGGAGCCTACAATGAGCAGTTCTTC
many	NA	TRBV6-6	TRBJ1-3	CASRDSGNTIYF	TGTGCCAGCAGGGACAGTGGAAACACCATATATTTT
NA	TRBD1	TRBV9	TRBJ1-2	CASSTHPGTGGGYTF	TGTGCCAGCAGCACTCATCCCGGGACAGGGGGTGGCTACACCTTC
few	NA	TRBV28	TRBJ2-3	CASSFRGGTDTQYF	TGTGCCAGCAGTTTTCGGGGCGGCACAGATACGCAGTATTTT
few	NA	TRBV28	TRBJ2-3	CASSYPIRDTQYF	TGTGCCAGCAGTTACCCTATTCGGGATACGCAGTATTTT
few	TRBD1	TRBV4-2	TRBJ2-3	CASSHGQGTTDTQYF	TGTGCCAGCAGCCACGGACAGGGCACCACAGATACGCAGTATTTT
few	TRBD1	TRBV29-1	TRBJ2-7	CSVEDMTGGSYEQYF	TGCAGCGTTGAAGATATGACAGGGGGCTCCTACGAGCAGTACTTC
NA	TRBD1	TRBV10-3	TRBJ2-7	CAIGGQAQSSYEQYF	TGTGCCATCGGCGGACAGGCCCAAAGCTCCTACGAGCAGTACTTC
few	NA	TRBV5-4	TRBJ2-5	CASSFNQETQYF	TGTGCCAGCAGCTTCAACCAAGAGACCCAGTACTTC
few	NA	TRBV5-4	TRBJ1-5	CASSVGGGEQPQHF	TGTGCCAGCAGCGTGGGGGGGGGCGAACAGCCCCAGCATTTT
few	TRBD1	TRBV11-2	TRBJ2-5	CASSTGGIKETQYF	TGTGCCAGCAGCACAGGGGGCATAAAGGAGACCCAGTACTTC